This section outlines one TCR beta chain sequence together with its context. This clonotype was picked up many times. Its cognate antigen has yet to be identified. Base qualities are not at hand, and no much larger clone is one base apart. Relative to germline, V is 3 bases shorter and J is 4 bases shorter, with 7 bases between their ends. CDR3 length: 13 amino acids, cysteine to phenylalanine. This entry keeps only the CDR3 DNA: 39 bases, framed from base 1. The data were obtained in a study of tumor and adjacent non-tumor tissue in lung cancer (dated by TCRdb to the late 2010s). Regarding the study in general: The cohort included some twelve adenocarcinoma, a couple of squamous cell carcinoma and 1 small cell lung cancer patients. Ages among the approximately 15 patients ranged from about 30 to 85 years, there were around ten men and 5 women, and disease was at TNM stage I to III. A total of roughly 120,000,000 productive TCRbeta reads were generated by sequencing, corresponding to an average of about 4.17 million reads per sample. Bulk TCRbeta repertoires were compared between lung tumor tissue and matched distant non-tumor lung tissue obtained from around 16 lung cancer patients. TCRbeta CDR3 sequencing was performed on a few dozen paired specimens, with one tumor sample and one normal lung sample collected per patient.

The protocol used for the library was multiplex PCR. The run used an Illumina HiSeq 2500. TCRbeta libraries were constructed through three rounds of nested PCR with primers (Table S4) according to protocols adapted from ARM-PCR. PCR products of 200-500 bp were gel-excised and purified with the QIAquick gel extraction kit before sequencing. Per the original workflow: Reads were cleaned using Trimmomatic, were merged into complete CDR3 sequences using FLASH, and were assigned to V(D)J germline segments using MiTCR. VDJtools was used to compute clonal diversity as the inverse Simpson's index. In-frame sequences without a premature stop codon were defined as productive reads. The public reads were reprocessed in TCRdb via fastp at Q25 and MiXCR, keeping in-frame beta chains. Every entry covers one CDR3 protein and lists the most common genes and DNA from its rows. The V and J calls here are based on TCRdb, not the publication. For this sample there are 90,000 or so distinct CDR3 sequences; roughly two thirds appear just once. Roughly 15% of the sample is in the top ten clones.

Overall study results and their limits: Tumor tissue showed significantly greater TCR diversity (inverse Simpson) than normal lung tissue (roughly 430 vs 170, P = 0.0075, Mann-Whitney U test). Neither the sequencing platform nor unique molecular identifiers are named or mentioned anywhere in the methods. In normal lung, the top 100 clones accounted for a significantly larger cumulative share of the repertoire than in tumor tissue. TCR diversity was significantly higher in younger patients, and greater tumor TCR diversity was associated with shorter overall survival and shorter disease-free survival. Peripheral blood was not sequenced, so blood TCRbeta repertoires were not examined in the lung cancer patients of the study. The cohort had only about 16 patients, and the authors noted that larger samples and more detailed clinical data are needed.

Bulk unsorted tissue served as the source for RNA extraction, and RNA quality was assessed using a NanoDrop ND-1000 and an Agilent 2100. All donors had newly diagnosed lung cancer, had not received prior chemotherapy, and were admitted for thoracic surgery in China between August and November 2014. Patients who had received previous radiotherapy or chemotherapy, or who had another concurrent cancer, were excluded from the study. Pieces of surgical tissue measuring about 1-2.1 cm3 were kept in RNAlater solution and held at -80 degrees C until needed. This chain joins TRBV12-3 or TRBV12-4 to TRBJ1-5, with no D gene named confidently. The TCR originated in a man in his 70s with non-small cell lung cancer. What was sequenced was lung tumor tissue. The CDR3 loop reads CASSLTPNQPQHF. The DNA reads as follows: TGTGCCAGCAGTTTGACTCCGAATCAGCCCCAGCATTTT.